These T cell receptor beta chains were read from a single sample in a study of CD8+CD57+ T cells in acquired aplastic anemia. Via MiXCR, TCRdb re-called the reads, giving one row per CDR3 protein. The profile shows approximately 80,000 distinct CDR3 sequences, less than 85% of them singletons. The sample consisted of sorted CD4+, CD8+, or CD8+CD57+ T cells (not recorded which) from PBMCs. Source of these receptors: a human donor with aplastic anemia. Each CDR3 is given with its conserved first and last residue. D genes are given only for firm matches. Not all rows give a size; the values are once, few, many and, for expanded clones, a class.

CASSDSSGFGYTF TGTGCCAGCAGTGACTCGTCAGGGTTCGGCTACACCTTC . . TRBJ1-2 TRBV10-3
CASSLTAEPTGELFF TGTGCCAGCAGCCTGACGGCAGAGCCCACCGGGGAGCTGTTTTTT . . TRBJ2-2 TRBV7-9
CSARTGIGNTIYF TGCAGTGCTAGGACAGGGATAGGAAACACCATATATTTT . TRBD1 TRBJ1-3 TRBV20-1
CASSAGPHEQYF TGTGCCAGCAGTGCAGGTCCCCACGAGCAGTACTTC . . TRBJ2-7 TRBV12-3/TRBV12-4
CASSSTFNEQFF TGTGCCAGCAGCTCGACATTCAATGAGCAGTTCTTC . . TRBJ2-1 TRBV7-8
CASSLNGRTSGANVLTF TGTGCCAGCAGCTTAAATGGACGGACCTCTGGGGCCAACGTCCTGACTTTC once . TRBJ2-6 TRBV11-1
CASSEDTWGTPLHF TGTGCCAGCAGCGAGGACACCTGGGGGACACCCCTCCACTTT . . TRBJ1-6 TRBV2
CASSDSNQPQHF TGTGCCAGTAGTGACAGCAATCAGCCCCAGCATTTT few . TRBJ1-5 TRBV19
CASSINRVGEQFF TGTGCCAGTAGTATAAATCGGGTTGGTGAGCAGTTCTTC . . TRBJ2-1 TRBV19
CATSDFTARGYEQFF TGTGCCACCAGTGATTTCACAGCCAGAGGCTACGAGCAGTTCTTC . . TRBJ2-1 TRBV24-1
CASTTGLETQYF TGTGCCAGCACGACAGGGTTGGAGACCCAGTACTTC . TRBD1 TRBJ2-5 TRBV7-2
CASSFPQPLPLHF TGTGCCAGCAGCTTCCCACAGCCGTTACCCCTCCACTTT . . TRBJ1-6 TRBV7-8
CASSLDRPFQTSGNYEQYF TGTGCCAGCAGCTTAGATCGGCCGTTCCAAACGTCAGGGAACTACGAGCAGTACTTC . . TRBJ2-7 TRBV11-2
CASSRGGETQYF TGTGCCAGCAGCCGAGGGGGGGAGACCCAGTACTTC . . TRBJ2-5 TRBV12-3/TRBV12-4
CASSQEGYGNEKLFF TGCGCCAGCAGCCAAGAGGGGTACGGTAATGAAAAACTGTTTTTT . . TRBJ1-4 TRBV4-3
CASSPTGTGLYEQYF TGCGCCAGCAGCCCAACCGGGACAGGCCTATACGAGCAGTACTTC . TRBD1 TRBJ2-7 TRBV5-1
CSVGLREQYF TGCAGCGTTGGACTGCGGGAGCAGTACTTC . . TRBJ2-7 TRBV29-1
CASRTGSSYEQYF TGTGCCAGCAGAACAGGAAGCTCCTACGAGCAGTACTTC few . TRBJ2-7 TRBV7-8
CAISEAGQGADTEAFF TGTGCCATCAGTGAGGCCGGACAGGGAGCGGACACTGAAGCTTTCTTT . TRBD1 TRBJ1-1 TRBV10-3
CSVGQRNEQYF TGCAGCGTAGGACAGCGTAACGAGCAGTACTTC . . TRBJ2-7 TRBV29-1
CATTLDRGHETQYF TGTGCCACCACCTTGGACAGGGGGCATGAGACCCAGTACTTC . TRBD1 TRBJ2-5 TRBV15
CASSWVQGEQYF TGTGCCAGCAGCTGGGTACAGGGCGAGCAGTACTTC . . TRBJ2-7 TRBV7-8